Following are 25 T cell receptor beta chains from one sample sequenced in a study of STAT5B mutations in CD4+ large granular lymphocyte leukemia. Generated by immunoSEQ multiplex PCR, the TCRdb table keeps only in-frame clones and is missing some. This sample has 20,000 to 25,000 clones, with about 81% found just once. Sequenced material: CD4+ T cells from blood buffy coats. These receptors were collected from a human donor in good health.

V is TRBV4-3 and J is TRBJ2-5; a possible D gene is TRBD2 (6 bases). Germline CDR1 is LGHNA and CDR2 is YSLEER. The germline V and J ends were trimmed by 3 bases and 2 bases, with 7 bases remaining between them. CDR3 length: 13 amino acids. This CDR3 is CASSQDYQETQYF. The CDR3 DNA sequence: TGCGCCAGCAGCCAGGACTATCAAGAGACCCAGTACTTC.

This chain links TRBV5-4 with TRBJ2-7; TRBD1 is a possible D gene (5 bases). Looked up from germline, CDR1 is SGHNT and CDR2 is YYREEE (reference sequence). V lost 1 base and J 7 bases, leaving 12 bases between the germline ends. This CDR3 has 13 amino acids. The CDR3: CASSLRLGAEQYF. The DNA of the CDR3 is TGTGCCAGCAGCTTGCGGTTAGGGGCAGAGCAGTACTTC.

V gene TRBV18 combines with J gene TRBJ2-1; no firm D call. Germline CDR1 is KGHSH and CDR2 is LQKENI. V dropped 3 bases and J dropped 4 bases, with 13 bases sitting between them. The CDR3 covers 15 residues. The CDR3 DNA is TGTGCCAGCTCACCCGACGCTGACAAGTACAATGAGCAGTTCTTC. Translated: CASSPDADKYNEQFF.

V gene TRBV18 combines with J gene TRBJ2-1, with D possibly matching TRBD1 (7 bases). This CDR3 comprises 13 residues. Trimming pared 3 bases from V and 9 bases from J, leaving 12 bases between. CDR1 is KGHSH and CDR2 is LQKENI in the germline V gene. DNA of the CDR3: TGTGCCAGCTCACCCTCCCAGGGGGGTGAGCAGTTCTTC. Translated: CASSPSQGGEQFF.

This chain connects TRBV2 to TRBJ2-5; 9 bases match TRBD1. Judging by the DNA end, TRBJ2-7 fits better; the J call may be wrong. CDR3 length: 14 amino acids. Germline V gene data show CDR1 as SNHLY and CDR2 as FYNNEI. CDR3 loop: CASKVGDRAYEQYF. CDR3 sequence (DNA): TGTGCCAGCAAAGTAGGGGACAGGGCTTACGAGCAGTACTTC.

A few counts support this clone. The chain recombines TRBV6-5 with TRBJ2-7, with D tentatively TRBD1 (5 bases). Trimming shortened V by 2 bases and J by 3 bases, and 14 bases separated the two germline ends. The CDR3 length is 15 residues. Germline CDR1 is MNHEY and CDR2 is SVGAGI. CDR3 region: CASSYERGAGYEQYF. The CDR3 coding sequence is TGTGCCAGCAGTTACGAAAGGGGCGCCGGCTACGAGCAGTACTTC.

The V and J genes are TRBV4-2 and TRBJ2-4; 7 bases are shared with TRBD2. Per the germline V gene, CDR1 is LGHNA and CDR2 is YNFKEQ. The V gene end was trimmed by 0 bases and the J gene end by 2 bases; junction bases not matched to a gene: 1. This CDR3 contains 15 residues. The CDR3 here is CASSQEGGSKNIQYF. CDR3 in DNA: TGTGCCAGCAGCCAAGAGGGGGGGTCCAAAAACATTCAGTACTTC.

In the case of this clone: One junction end disagrees with the germline gene, perhaps due to a read error. This rearrangement joins TRBV18 to TRBJ1-4, with a possible D match to TRBD1 (6 bases). CDR1 is KGHSH, CDR2 LQKENI, per germline. CDR3 length: 16 amino acids. The CDR3 region has the DNA TGTGCCAGCTCACTTCTCGGACAGCCGTCAAATGAAAAAGTGTTTTTT. Translation: CASSLLGQPSNEKVFF.

V and J are TRBV5-1 and TRBJ2-1; 7 nucleotides line up with TRBD2. V lost 2 bases to trimming and J lost 5 bases; unmatched junction nucleotides: 10. CDR3 length: 16 residues. The germline CDR1 and CDR2 sequences are SGHRS and YFSETQ. The CDR3 loop is CASSFRTGGSNNEQFF. In DNA, the CDR3 is TGCGCCAGCAGCTTCAGAACGGGAGGTTCCAACAATGAGCAGTTCTTC.

The chain carries TRBV19 and TRBJ2-6; D ambiguous. Trimming took 1 base from V and 2 from J, leaving 9 bases between them. The CDR3 loop spans 16 amino acids. Germline V lookup: CDR1 LNHDA, CDR2 SQIVND (reference sequence). The CDR3 nucleotides read TGTGCCAGTAGTATAGGACCGGTTGCTGGGGCCAACGTCCTGACTTTC. Translation: CASSIGPVAGANVLTF.

The chain has TRBV7-2 and TRBJ1-4; 11 bases map to TRBD1. CDR1 is SGHTA, CDR2 FQGNSA, per germline. The CDR3 totals 15 residues. The V and J ends lost 6 bases and 8 bases, in that order; junction bases with no gene match: 8. DNA of the CDR3: TGTGCCAGCAGACGGACAGGGGGCGCTGGAGAAAAACTGTTTTTT. This codes for CASRRTGGAGEKLFF.

This clone was observed a handful of times. The V gene is TRBV29-1, the J gene TRBJ2-3, with D uncertain. This CDR3 is built from 10 residues. V was shortened by 3 bases and J by 2 bases, with 0 bases between the two germline ends. Germline V CDR1 and CDR2: SQVTM, ANQGSEA. CDR3 in amino acids: CSVDTDTQYF. Written as DNA, the CDR3 is TGCAGCGTTGACACAGATACGCAGTATTTT.

The CDR3 region is CASTQVGAPGEPLHF. CDR3 sequence (DNA): TGTGCCAGCACTCAAGTCGGGGCCCCGGGGGAACCCCTCCACTTT. This rearrangement joins TRBV6-1 to TRBJ1-6; TRBD1 might be the D (5 bases). The germline gives CDR1 MNHNS, CDR2 SASEGT. The CDR3 length is 15 residues. V was cut by 7 bases and J by 12 bases, with 22 bases left in between.

The chain uses TRBV10-2 and TRBJ2-7, with unresolved D. The CDR3 has 14 amino acids. The V and J ends lost 7 bases and 7 bases respectively, with 20 bases between them. Germline assignment: CDR1 WSHSY and CDR2 SAAADI. The DNA for the CDR3 is TGCGCCAGCAAGCCCCGGGCAGAGTGGAGAGAGCAGTACTTC. Protein: CASKPRAEWREQYF.

This chain links TRBV5-1 with TRBJ2-1; 8 bases map to TRBD1. CDR1 is SGHRS and CDR2 is YFSETQ in the germline V gene. V dropped 4 bases and J dropped 7; count of bases not matched to a gene: 10. The CDR3 is 15 residues long. CDR3 in amino acids: CASSPTGVGANEQFF. The DNA of the CDR3 is TGCGCCAGCAGCCCGACAGGGGTTGGGGCAAATGAGCAGTTCTTC.

About this clone: The junction and the germline gene differ at one end; a read error may be behind it. This chain connects TRBV19 to TRBJ2-7; 9 bases align to TRBD1. CDR3 length: 15 residues. CDR1 is LNHDA and CDR2 is SQIVND in the germline V gene (reference sequence). The CDR3 loop reads CASSTDRGHSYERYF. CDR3 DNA sequence: TGTGCCAGTAGTACGGACAGGGGACATTCCTACGAGCGGTACTTC.

This clone occurred a few times. The V gene is TRBV18, the J gene TRBJ1-1; D remains unclear. This CDR3 is built from 13 residues. The V end lost 3 bases, the J end lost 2 bases, and 7 bases lay between the germline ends. Germline lookup yields CDR1 KGHSH and CDR2 LQKENI. The CDR3 loop reads CASSPELNTEAFF. The CDR3 DNA is TGTGCCAGCTCACCCGAGCTTAACACTGAAGCTTTCTTT.

The chain couples TRBV5-8 to TRBJ1-5; D perhaps matches TRBD1 (5 bases). The V and J ends lost 0 bases and 2 bases respectively, with 9 bases between them. CDR1 and CDR2 (germline): SGHTS, YDEGEE. There are 15 residues in the CDR3. The CDR3 spells CASSLGGDGNQPQHF. For the CDR3, the DNA is TGTGCCAGCAGCTTGGGTGGGGACGGCAATCAGCCCCAGCATTTT.

DNA of the CDR3: TGTGCCAGCAGTTATACCCGGGACAGGGAGGCCTACGAGCAGTACTTC. Encoded protein: CASSYTRDREAYEQYF. The V gene is TRBV6-5, the J gene TRBJ2-7, with TRBD1 matching over 9 bases. This CDR3 has 16 residues. Germline CDR1 is MNHEY and CDR2 is SVGAGI. The ends lost 3 bases at V and 2 bases at J; junction bases unmatched: 8.

The gene calls are TRBV7-2 and TRBJ2-1, with TRBD2 matching 10 bases. Per the germline V gene, CDR1 is SGHTA and CDR2 is FQGNSA. The length of the CDR3 is 16 residues. Trimming at V came to 4 bases and at J to 7 bases, leaving 10 bases not matched to a gene. CDR3 DNA: TGTGCCAGCAGCTCCCTCCTAGCGGGAGTAGGGAATGAGCAGTTCTTC. It codes for CASSSLLAGVGNEQFF.

The chain uses TRBV30 and TRBJ1-1; a possible D gene is TRBD1 (5 bases). Trimming removed 2 bases at V and 1 base at J, with 11 bases between. CDR1 and CDR2 from the germline V gene are GTSNPN and SVGIG (reference sequence). The CDR3 runs 14 residues. The CDR3 nucleotides are TGTGCCTGGAGTACGAGTCAGGGGAACACTGAAGCTTTCTTT. Translation gives CAWSTSQGNTEAFF.

The chain links TRBV18 to TRBJ2-3; D may be TRBD1 (6 bases). Trimming took 5 bases from V and 0 from J, leaving 12 bases between them. CDR1 and CDR2 from the germline V gene are KGHSH and LQKENI. This CDR3 is built from 15 residues. CDR3 DNA: TGTGCCAGCTCAAAACAGACAGGTAGCACAGATACGCAGTATTTT. Residues: CASSKQTGSTDTQYF. The full variable domain, completed using reference TRBV18 and TRBJ2-3, is NAGVMQNPRHLVRRRGQEARLRCSPMKGHSHVYWYRQLPEEGLKFMVYLQKENIIDESGMPKERFSAEFPKEGPSILRIQQVVRGDSAAYFCASSKQTGSTDTQYFGPGTRLTVL.

The rearrangement uses TRBV10-3 and TRBJ2-1; D gene uncertain. V was clipped by 3 bases and J by 0 bases, with 9 bases between them. Per germline, CDR1 ENHRY and CDR2 SYGVKD. The CDR3 sequence is 15 residues long. This CDR3 is CAISDPVSSYNEQFF. The CDR3, as DNA: TGTGCCATCAGTGACCCCGTGAGCTCCTACAATGAGCAGTTCTTC.

The J gene is TRBJ2-1, the V gene TRBV7-2, with 12 bases identical to TRBD1. V lost 5 bases, J lost 4 bases, and 3 bases stayed unmatched. Germline V gene sequence: CDR1 SGHTA, CDR2 FQGNSA. This CDR3 region has 15 residues. CDR3 sequence: CASSLGQGAYNEQFF. CDR3 nucleotide sequence: TGTGCCAGCAGCCTGGGACAGGGGGCTTACAATGAGCAGTTCTTC.

This clone was counted between two and nine times. The chain carries TRBV5-1 and TRBJ1-1, with D unclear. The ends were cut back, 0 bases at V and 2 bases at J, with 5 bases in the middle. This CDR3 spans 13 amino acids. Germline CDR1 and CDR2: SGHRS and YFSETQ. The CDR3 loop is CASSLVVNTEAFF. Written as DNA, the CDR3 is TGCGCCAGCAGCTTGGTAGTAAACACTGAAGCTTTCTTT.